This T cell receptor (beta chain) was retrieved from a study of T cells after yellow fever vaccination. The overall study: Those fractions that held only low numbers of cells were prepared using the SMART-Seq v4 Ultra Low Input RNA kit.

Conversion of TCR transcripts into cDNA relied on 5'RACE template switching, which added a universal primer site and UMIs. TCRdb passed the 5' RACE reads through MiXCR, listing each CDR3 protein once. The sample holds hundreds of thousands of distinct CDR3 sequences, 3.6% seen once. This clonotype was recorded many times. The antigen remains unidentified. The CDR3 runs to 11 residues. The germline gives CDR1 ENHRY, CDR2 SYGVKD. V gave up 4 bases and J gave up 8 bases, with 6 bases separating them. Study-wide points: The secondary response showed a weaker magnitude and a faster peak, day 5 versus 15.

The chain has TRBV10-3 and TRBJ2-1; D is ambiguous. The TCR originated in a man between 18 and 35 years old who received the YFV17D yellow fever vaccine. The material sequenced was PBMCs, taken on the day of the yellow fever booster vaccination. The CDR3: CAISVGDEQFF. The CDR3 DNA reads TGTGCCATCAGTGTGGGCGATGAGCAGTTCTTC.